This T cell receptor beta chain originates from a study of CD8+ T cells in alopecia areata. Turning to the study itself: A 6-month period off drug followed tofacitinib, which lasted 6 to 18 months.

TCR sequencing used cDNA made by reverse transcription of extracted RNA. TCRdb keeps only in-frame clones here, not all; method: immunoSEQ multiplex PCR. The sample yields 130,000 or so clones, 49% seen once. General study points: Especially in alopecia totalis/universalis, lesional scalp showed greater clonality than normal scalp did.

The count of this clone is one. What it binds is not known. Peripheral blood and lesional scalp punch biopsies were taken from alopecia areata patients. CD4+ and CD8+ T cells were sorted from PBMCs stained for CD3, CD4 and CD8. The V gene lost 2 bases and the J gene lost 0 bases, with 13 bases spanning the gap. The CDR3 runs 16 residues. Germline CDR1 SGHTA, CDR2 FQGTGA. The chain couples TRBV7-3 to TRBJ1-1; D is perhaps TRBD1 (6 bases). The sequenced sample was CD8+ T cells sorted from blood, obtained at week 0. The receptor comes from a human donor with alopecia areata. The CDR3 region has the DNA TGTGCCAGCAGCTTAGAGGCAGGGGCGATGAACACTGAAGCTTTCTTT. It codes for CASSLEAGAMNTEAFF.